Each of the 2 T cell receptor beta chains below was sequenced from the same sample in a study of blood T cell repertoires in COVID-19. This table comes from immunoSEQ multiplex PCR, and its TCRdb copy is limited to in-frame clones, with some not included. In the table there are under 300,000 clones, 84% of which are singletons. Source material: peripheral blood. The receptors were sampled from a woman aged 40 to 50 who had recovered from COVID-19.

The V gene is TRBV4-1, the J gene TRBJ1-6; 9 bases are a match to TRBD1. The length of the CDR3 is 16 residues. J gave up 4 bases and V 2 bases, and 3 bases lay outside the gene matches. From germline, CDR1 is MGHRA and CDR2 YSYEKL. CDR3: CASSQKQGAYNSPLHF. CDR3 DNA sequence: TGCGCCAGCAGCCAAAAACAGGGGGCTTATAATTCACCCCTCCACTTT.

The chain is built from TRBV27 and TRBJ2-3; 9 bases fit TRBD2. Unmatched junction bases numbered 3, after V lost 1 base and J lost 1 base. Germline CDR1 reads MNHEY; CDR2 reads SMNVEV (reference sequence). There are 16 residues in the CDR3. CDR3 residues: CASSLWSSGGTDTQYF. In nucleotides, the CDR3 is TGTGCCAGCAGTTTATGGTCTAGCGGGGGCACAGATACGCAGTATTTT.